The sequence of this T cell receptor beta chain was determined in a study of post-analysis software for immune sequencing data. General study findings and limits: Four or five TRBV segments, TRBV5-6, TRBV5-1 and TRBV20-1 among them, were found more frequent in patients than controls. Diversity measured as normalized Chao1 was significantly lower in multiple sclerosis patients than in controls.

This clonotype was observed a handful of times. Its antigen is as yet unknown. Every TCR beta cDNA library bore unique molecular identifiers. TCRdb redid the calling of the PCR reads with MiXCR, one entry per CDR3 protein. The sample includes about 770,000 distinct CDR3 sequences, 46% of them seen just once. The trim removed 5 bases at V and 12 bases at J, leaving 13 bases unmatched. Germline V CDR1 and CDR2: DFQATT, SNEGSKA (reference sequence). CDR3 size: 13 residues. This sequence was found in a girl under 18 with multiple sclerosis. What was sequenced was blood. The chain links TRBV20-1 to TRBJ2-3, with 8 bases aligning to TRBD1. The CDR3 DNA follows: TGCAGTGCTGGCCCAGGACAGGGAAGATATCAGTATTTT. It is translated as CSAGPGQGRYQYF.